A selection of T cell receptor beta chains follows, all from one sample in a study of long-term antiretroviral therapy in people with HIV. Produced via immunoSEQ multiplex PCR; TCRdb's table is partial and in-frame only. The sample lists some 15,000 clones, 85% to 90% occurring once. This sample comprised unsorted PBMCs, obtained 6.9 years after starting antiretroviral therapy. The receptors derive from a man aged 45-60 years with HIV. The CDR3 runs from the conserved cysteine through the conserved F or W. The order of the fields is V gene, D gene, J gene, clone size, CDR3 DNA, CDR3 protein. D genes are given only for firm matches. Only some rows state a clone size, as once, few, many or a class for expanded clones.

V gene: TRBV4-2; D gene: .; J gene: TRBJ1-1; clone size: .; CDR3 DNA: TGTGCCAGCAGCCAAGTTGAAGGGAACACTGAAGCTTTCTTT; CDR3 protein: CASSQVEGNTEAFF
V gene: TRBV19; D gene: TRBD1; J gene: TRBJ1-1; clone size: .; CDR3 DNA: TGTGCCACTAATCTCCTCCCTGGGACAGGGAAAACTGAAGCTTTCTTT; CDR3 protein: CATNLLPGTGKTEAFF
V gene: TRBV6-9; D gene: .; J gene: TRBJ2-2; clone size: .; CDR3 DNA: TGTGCCAGCTCGGTGTTAACCGGGGAGCTGTTTTTT; CDR3 protein: CASSVLTGELFF
V gene: TRBV27; D gene: .; J gene: TRBJ2-2; clone size: .; CDR3 DNA: TGTGCCAGCGGACCTTTACCCGGGGAGCTGTTTTTT; CDR3 protein: CASGPLPGELFF
V gene: TRBV7-9; D gene: .; J gene: TRBJ2-2; clone size: .; CDR3 DNA: TGTGCCAGCAGCTTAGCGGGGGAGCTGTTTTTT; CDR3 protein: CASSLAGELFF
V gene: TRBV5-4; D gene: .; J gene: TRBJ2-5; clone size: .; CDR3 DNA: TGTGCCAGCAGCTTGGTCCCGGGCAAAGAGGTCCAGTACTTC; CDR3 protein: CASSLVPGKEVQYF
V gene: TRBV4-3; D gene: .; J gene: TRBJ2-2; clone size: .; CDR3 DNA: TGCGCCAGCAGCCAAGCGGGGACCGCGAACACCGGGGAGCTGTTTTTT; CDR3 protein: CASSQAGTANTGELFF
V gene: TRBV27; D gene: .; J gene: TRBJ1-5; clone size: .; CDR3 DNA: TGTGCCAGCAGTTTCTCGGGGGGCCATCAGCCCCAGCATTTT; CDR3 protein: CASSFSGGHQPQHF
V gene: TRBV27; D gene: .; J gene: TRBJ2-7; clone size: .; CDR3 DNA: TGTGCCAGCAGGCGGTTGACCTACGAGCAGTACTTC; CDR3 protein: CASRRLTYEQYF
V gene: TRBV30; D gene: .; J gene: TRBJ1-2; clone size: .; CDR3 DNA: TGTGCCTGGAGTGTTAGGTTAGGCGGCAACTATGGCTACACCTTC; CDR3 protein: CAWSVRLGGNYGYTF
V gene: TRBV27; D gene: .; J gene: TRBJ2-2; clone size: .; CDR3 DNA: TGTGCCAGTAGGTACGGGGAGCTGTTTTTT; CDR3 protein: CASRYGELFF
V gene: TRBV7-2; D gene: .; J gene: TRBJ2-3; clone size: .; CDR3 DNA: TGTGCCAGCAGCTTCAGCGGGAGCACAGATACGCAGTATTTT; CDR3 protein: CASSFSGSTDTQYF
V gene: TRBV30; D gene: .; J gene: TRBJ1-1; clone size: .; CDR3 DNA: TGTGCCTGGAGGGGCCAGGATGACTTGAACACTGAAGCTTTCTTT; CDR3 protein: CAWRGQDDLNTEAFF
V gene: TRBV27; D gene: .; J gene: TRBJ1-5; clone size: .; CDR3 DNA: TGTGCCAGCAGTTCTTGGGGTAGCAATCAGCCCCAGCATTTT; CDR3 protein: CASSSWGSNQPQHF
V gene: TRBV5-1; D gene: .; J gene: TRBJ1-5; clone size: .; CDR3 DNA: TGCGCCAGCAGCTTGTCGGGGGAGAGCAATCAGCCCCAGCATTTT; CDR3 protein: CASSLSGESNQPQHF
V gene: TRBV29-1; D gene: .; J gene: TRBJ1-3; clone size: .; CDR3 DNA: TGCAGCGTTGATGACGGCGGAAACACCATATATTTT; CDR3 protein: CSVDDGGNTIYF
V gene: TRBV28; D gene: .; J gene: TRBJ1-2; clone size: .; CDR3 DNA: TGTGCCAGCAGCCCCCTCAGGGGCGCGGGGACGGAAGGCTACACCTTC; CDR3 protein: CASSPLRGAGTEGYTF
V gene: TRBV9; D gene: TRBD1; J gene: TRBJ1-4; clone size: .; CDR3 DNA: TGTGCCAGCAGCCCCCTGGACAGGTTTAATGAAAAACTGTTTTTT; CDR3 protein: CASSPLDRFNEKLFF
V gene: TRBV6-6; D gene: TRBD2; J gene: TRBJ2-2; clone size: .; CDR3 DNA: TGTGCCAGCAGTTACGTGGCTAGCGGAAACACCGGGGAGCTGTTTTTT; CDR3 protein: CASSYVASGNTGELFF
V gene: TRBV30; D gene: .; J gene: TRBJ1-1; clone size: .; CDR3 DNA: TGTGCCTGGAGTGTTCGTCTTACGGCTGAAGCTTTCTTT; CDR3 protein: CAWSVRLTAEAFF
V gene: TRBV7-9; D gene: .; J gene: TRBJ2-7; clone size: .; CDR3 DNA: TGTGCCAGCAGCCCAGGTCGGGATGAGCAGTACTTC; CDR3 protein: CASSPGRDEQYF
V gene: TRBV7-6; D gene: TRBD1; J gene: TRBJ1-4; clone size: .; CDR3 DNA: TGTGCCAGCAGCGACACGGGACAGCTTAATGAAAAACTGTTTTTT; CDR3 protein: CASSDTGQLNEKLFF
V gene: TRBV7-9; D gene: TRBD2; J gene: TRBJ2-7; clone size: .; CDR3 DNA: TGTGCCAGCAGCTTAGCTGAAGCGGGATCATACGAGCAGTACTTC; CDR3 protein: CASSLAEAGSYEQYF
V gene: TRBV7-7; D gene: .; J gene: TRBJ2-3; clone size: .; CDR3 DNA: TGTGCCAGCAGCTTAGGAATGTACCGGGGCACAGATACGCAGTATTTT; CDR3 protein: CASSLGMYRGTDTQYF
V gene: TRBV6-4; D gene: TRBD1; J gene: TRBJ2-1; clone size: .; CDR3 DNA: TGTGCCAGCAGTGACTGGGACAGATCAAATGAGCAGTTCTTC; CDR3 protein: CASSDWDRSNEQFF
V gene: TRBV15; D gene: .; J gene: TRBJ1-2; clone size: .; CDR3 DNA: TGTGCCACCAGCAGAGATAGGTCCCCCTATGGCTACACCTTC; CDR3 protein: CATSRDRSPYGYTF
V gene: TRBV30; D gene: .; J gene: TRBJ1-2; clone size: .; CDR3 DNA: TGTGCCACCCCGGACTATGGCTACACCTTC; CDR3 protein: CATPDYGYTF
V gene: TRBV19; D gene: TRBD1; J gene: TRBJ2-3; clone size: .; CDR3 DNA: TGTGCCAGTAGTGTGGGACAGGGCACAGATACGCAGTATTTT; CDR3 protein: CASSVGQGTDTQYF
V gene: TRBV19; D gene: .; J gene: TRBJ1-1; clone size: .; CDR3 DNA: TGTGCCAGTGCTAGGGCACAGGGAGGAGCTTTCTTT; CDR3 protein: CASARAQGGAFF
V gene: TRBV11-2; D gene: .; J gene: TRBJ2-5; clone size: .; CDR3 DNA: TGTGCCAGCAGCTTAGGGGAGACCCAGTACTTC; CDR3 protein: CASSLGETQYF
V gene: TRBV6-5; D gene: .; J gene: TRBJ1-1; clone size: .; CDR3 DNA: TGTGCCAGCAGGCAAAAGGGGAACACTGAAGCTTTCTTT; CDR3 protein: CASRQKGNTEAFF
V gene: TRBV5-4; D gene: TRBD2; J gene: TRBJ2-5; clone size: medium-sized; CDR3 DNA: TGTGCCAGCAGCCCCGCGGGGGGGGGAGAGACCCAGTACTTC; CDR3 protein: CASSPAGGGETQYF
V gene: TRBV18; D gene: .; J gene: TRBJ1-2; clone size: .; CDR3 DNA: TGTGCCAGCTCGCCCTCGGGGCAGCCAGAGAGCGGCTACACCTTC; CDR3 protein: CASSPSGQPESGYTF
V gene: TRBV27; D gene: TRBD1; J gene: TRBJ2-7; clone size: .; CDR3 DNA: TGTGCCACCAGTGTGGGGACAGGGGCCTACGAGCAGTACTTC; CDR3 protein: CATSVGTGAYEQYF
V gene: TRBV5-4; D gene: .; J gene: TRBJ2-3; clone size: .; CDR3 DNA: TGTGCCAGCAGCTTGGACGGGGTTGGCACAGATACGCAGTATTTT; CDR3 protein: CASSLDGVGTDTQYF
V gene: TRBV7-3; D gene: .; J gene: TRBJ2-2; clone size: .; CDR3 DNA: TGTGCCAGCAGCTTAAAAGTTACTAGCTTATTCCCCGGGGAGCTGTTTTTT; CDR3 protein: CASSLKVTSLFPGELFF
V gene: TRBV14; D gene: .; J gene: TRBJ2-1; clone size: once; CDR3 DNA: TGTGCCAGCAGCCAAGCGGGAGTCTACAATGAGCAGTTCTTC; CDR3 protein: CASSQAGVYNEQFF
V gene: TRBV19; D gene: .; J gene: TRBJ2-6; clone size: .; CDR3 DNA: TGTGCCACGACCCGCGGGGGCGGGACCAACGTCCTGACTTTC; CDR3 protein: CATTRGGGTNVLTF
V gene: TRBV4-2; D gene: .; J gene: TRBJ2-7; clone size: once; CDR3 DNA: TGTGCCAGCAGCCAGGGGGACTTAAGGGGGAACGAGCAGTACTTC; CDR3 protein: CASSQGDLRGNEQYF
V gene: TRBV18; D gene: .; J gene: TRBJ1-5; clone size: .; CDR3 DNA: TGTGCCAGCTCACCACCCACGGCTAGCAATCAGCCCCAGCATTTT; CDR3 protein: CASSPPTASNQPQHF
V gene: TRBV7-9; D gene: TRBD2; J gene: TRBJ2-2; clone size: .; CDR3 DNA: TGTGCCAGCAGCCGGACTAGCGGCCACACCGGGGAGCTGTTTTTT; CDR3 protein: CASSRTSGHTGELFF
V gene: TRBV28; D gene: TRBD2; J gene: TRBJ2-4; clone size: .; CDR3 DNA: TGTGCCAGCAGTTTAATAACTAGCGGGAGTGGGAACATTCAGTACTTC; CDR3 protein: CASSLITSGSGNIQYF
V gene: TRBV15; D gene: .; J gene: TRBJ2-1; clone size: .; CDR3 DNA: TGTGCCACCAGCAGAGGCCGGGGGCGGGGGAACAATGAGCAGTTCTTC; CDR3 protein: CATSRGRGRGNNEQFF
V gene: TRBV27; D gene: TRBD2; J gene: TRBJ2-1; clone size: once; CDR3 DNA: TGTGCCAGCAGTTTAATAGGCGGGAGTTACAATGAGCAGTTCTTC; CDR3 protein: CASSLIGGSYNEQFF
V gene: TRBV29-1; D gene: .; J gene: TRBJ2-7; clone size: .; CDR3 DNA: TGCAGCGTCCTCATCCAGCGGAGCTACGAGCAGTACTTC; CDR3 protein: CSVLIQRSYEQYF
V gene: TRBV11-3; D gene: TRBD2; J gene: TRBJ2-2; clone size: .; CDR3 DNA: TGTGCCAGCAGGTCCGGGGGGGGCACCGGGGAGCTGTTTTTT; CDR3 protein: CASRSGGGTGELFF